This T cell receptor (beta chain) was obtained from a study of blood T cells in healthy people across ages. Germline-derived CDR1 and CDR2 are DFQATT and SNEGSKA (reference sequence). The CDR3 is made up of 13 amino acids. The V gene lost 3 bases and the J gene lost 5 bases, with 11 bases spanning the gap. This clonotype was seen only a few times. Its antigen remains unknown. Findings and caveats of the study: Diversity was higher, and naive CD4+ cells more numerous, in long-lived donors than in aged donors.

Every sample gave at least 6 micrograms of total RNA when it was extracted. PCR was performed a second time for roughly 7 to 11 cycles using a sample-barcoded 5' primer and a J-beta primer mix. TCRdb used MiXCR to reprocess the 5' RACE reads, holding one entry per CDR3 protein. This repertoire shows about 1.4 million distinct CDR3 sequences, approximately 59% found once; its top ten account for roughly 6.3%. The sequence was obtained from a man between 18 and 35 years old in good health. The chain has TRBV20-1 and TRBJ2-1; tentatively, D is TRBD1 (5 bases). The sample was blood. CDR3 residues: CSARRLGDNEQFF. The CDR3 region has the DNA TGCAGTGCTAGGCGTCTAGGGGACAATGAGCAGTTCTTC.